This T cell receptor beta chain appears in the sequencing data of a study of CD8+CD57+ T cells in acquired aplastic anemia. The study profiled TCR beta VDJ and CDR3 using genomic DNA as template. TCRdb passed the reads through MiXCR, listing each CDR3 protein once. Of approximately 100,000 distinct CDR3 sequences listed, around two thirds are singletons. Patients who underwent sequencing had shown CD8+CD57+ cell expansion by flow cytometry. Patients had undergone no therapy by the time their blood was sampled. The sample holds a few counts of this clonotype. The antigen remains undetermined. Study conclusions and caveats: Over 25 CD8+ CDR3 sequences occurred in both the patients and the controls. No significant patient-versus-control difference appeared in CD8+ Simpson's diversity.

This receptor was obtained from a human donor with aplastic anemia. Material: sorted CD4+, CD8+, or CD8+CD57+ T cells (not recorded which) from PBMCs.

The CDR3 sequence is CATMLAGAYNEQFF. The CDR3, as DNA: TGTGCCACCATGTTGGCGGGAGCCTACAATGAGCAGTTCTTC. The chain uses TRBV15 and TRBJ2-1; 7 bases map to TRBD2. V dropped 7 bases and J dropped 2; count of bases not matched to a gene: 5. CDR1 and CDR2 (germline): LNHNV, YYDKDF (reference sequence). This CDR3 has 14 residues.